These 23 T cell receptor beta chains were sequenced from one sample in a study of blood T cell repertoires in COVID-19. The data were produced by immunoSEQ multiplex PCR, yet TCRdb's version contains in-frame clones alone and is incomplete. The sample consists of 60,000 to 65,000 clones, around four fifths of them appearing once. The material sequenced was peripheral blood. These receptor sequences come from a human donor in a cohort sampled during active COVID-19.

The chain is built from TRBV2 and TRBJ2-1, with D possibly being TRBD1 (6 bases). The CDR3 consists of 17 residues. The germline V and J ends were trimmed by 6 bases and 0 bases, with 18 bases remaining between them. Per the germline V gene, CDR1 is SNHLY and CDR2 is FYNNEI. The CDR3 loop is CASRDPRDKSSYNEQFF. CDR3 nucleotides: TGTGCCAGCAGGGACCCCCGGGACAAAAGCTCCTACAATGAGCAGTTCTTC.

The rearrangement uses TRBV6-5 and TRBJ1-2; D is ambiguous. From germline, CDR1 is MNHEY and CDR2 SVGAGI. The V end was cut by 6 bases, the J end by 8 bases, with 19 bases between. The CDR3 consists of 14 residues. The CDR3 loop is CASRATRGSLGYTF. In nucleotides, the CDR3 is TGTGCCAGCAGGGCCACACGGGGATCTCTGGGCTACACCTTC.

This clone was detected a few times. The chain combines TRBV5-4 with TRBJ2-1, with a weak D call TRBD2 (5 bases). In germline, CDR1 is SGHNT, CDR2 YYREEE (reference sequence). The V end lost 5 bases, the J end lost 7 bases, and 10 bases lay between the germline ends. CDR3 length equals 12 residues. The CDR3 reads CASSVPGNEQFF. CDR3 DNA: TGTGCCAGCAGTGTGCCGGGGAATGAGCAGTTCTTC.

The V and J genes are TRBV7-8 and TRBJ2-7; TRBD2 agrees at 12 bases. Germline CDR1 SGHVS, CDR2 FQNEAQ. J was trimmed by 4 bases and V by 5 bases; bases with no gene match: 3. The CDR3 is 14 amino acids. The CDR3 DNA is TGTGCCAGCAGCCGGCTAGCGGGAGGGTACGAGCAGTACTTC. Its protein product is CASSRLAGGYEQYF.

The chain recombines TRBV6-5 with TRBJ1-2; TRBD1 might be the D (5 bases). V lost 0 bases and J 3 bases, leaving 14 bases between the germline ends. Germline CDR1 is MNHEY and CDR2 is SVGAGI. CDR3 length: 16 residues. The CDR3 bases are TGTGCCAGCAGTTACTCCCGAATAAGGGGCGACTATGGCTACACCTTC. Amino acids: CASSYSRIRGDYGYTF.

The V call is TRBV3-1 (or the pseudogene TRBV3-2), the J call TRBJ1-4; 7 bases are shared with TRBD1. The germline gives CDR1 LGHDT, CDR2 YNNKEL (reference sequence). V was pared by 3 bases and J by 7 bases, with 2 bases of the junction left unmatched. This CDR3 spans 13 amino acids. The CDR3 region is CASSHNRGEKLFF. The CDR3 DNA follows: TGTGCCAGCAGCCACAACAGGGGTGAAAAACTGTTTTTT.

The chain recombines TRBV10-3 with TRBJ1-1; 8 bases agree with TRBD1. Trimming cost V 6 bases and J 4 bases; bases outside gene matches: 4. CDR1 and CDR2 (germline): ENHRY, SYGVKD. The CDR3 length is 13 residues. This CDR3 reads CAIRGDRGTEAFF. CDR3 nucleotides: TGTGCCATCAGAGGAGACAGGGGCACTGAAGCTTTCTTT.

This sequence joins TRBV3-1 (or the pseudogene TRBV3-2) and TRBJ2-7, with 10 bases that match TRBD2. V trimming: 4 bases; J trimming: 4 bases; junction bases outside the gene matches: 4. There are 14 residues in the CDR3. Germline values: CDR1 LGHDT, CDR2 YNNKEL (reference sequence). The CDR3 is CASSPSGRGYEQYF. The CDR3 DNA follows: TGTGCCAGCAGCCCCAGCGGGAGGGGGTACGAGCAGTACTTC.

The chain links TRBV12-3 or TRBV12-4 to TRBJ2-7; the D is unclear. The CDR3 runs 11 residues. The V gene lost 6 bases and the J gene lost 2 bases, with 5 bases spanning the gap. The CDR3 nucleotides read TGTGCCAGCAGCCAGGCCTACGAGCAGTACTTC. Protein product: CASSQAYEQYF.

The CDR3 loop is CASSPRGGPETQYF. CDR3 DNA: TGTGCCAGCTCACCACGCGGGGGGCCAGAGACCCAGTACTTC. V gene TRBV18 combines with J gene TRBJ2-5; TRBD2 matches 8 bases. Germline V lookup: CDR1 KGHSH, CDR2 LQKENI. The CDR3 covers 14 residues. Germline trimming cut 1 base from V and 4 bases from J; bases unmatched to any gene: 2.

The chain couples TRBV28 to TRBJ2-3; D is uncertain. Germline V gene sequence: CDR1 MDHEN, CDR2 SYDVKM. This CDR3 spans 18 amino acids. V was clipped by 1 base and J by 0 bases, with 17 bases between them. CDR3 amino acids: CASSLSRLISSSTDTQYF. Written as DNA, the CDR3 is TGTGCCAGCAGTTTATCTAGACTGATTTCTTCTAGCACAGATACGCAGTATTTT.

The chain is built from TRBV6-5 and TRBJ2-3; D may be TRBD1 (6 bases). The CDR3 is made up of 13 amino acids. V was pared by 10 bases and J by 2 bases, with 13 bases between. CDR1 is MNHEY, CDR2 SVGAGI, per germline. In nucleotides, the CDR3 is TGTGCCAACGGGGACACCAACACAGATACGCAGTATTTT. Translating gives CANGDTNTDTQYF.

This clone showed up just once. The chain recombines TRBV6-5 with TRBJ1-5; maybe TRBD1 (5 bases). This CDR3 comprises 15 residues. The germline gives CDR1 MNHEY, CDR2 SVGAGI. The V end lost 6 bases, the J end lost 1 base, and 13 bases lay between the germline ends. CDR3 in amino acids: CASSPGTLSNQPQHF. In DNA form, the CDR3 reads TGTGCCAGCAGCCCCGGGACTTTGAGCAATCAGCCCCAGCATTTT.

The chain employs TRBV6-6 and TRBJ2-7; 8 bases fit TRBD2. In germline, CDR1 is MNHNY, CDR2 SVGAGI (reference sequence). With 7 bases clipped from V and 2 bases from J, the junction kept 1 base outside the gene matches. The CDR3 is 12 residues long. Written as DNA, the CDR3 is TGTGCCAGCACGGGGGGGGCCTACGAGCAGTACTTC. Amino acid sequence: CASTGGAYEQYF.

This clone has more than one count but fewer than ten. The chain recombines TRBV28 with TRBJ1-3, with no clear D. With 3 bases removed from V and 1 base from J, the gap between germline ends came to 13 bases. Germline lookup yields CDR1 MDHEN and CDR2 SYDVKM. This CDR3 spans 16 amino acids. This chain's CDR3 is CASSFYALSSGNTIYF. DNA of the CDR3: TGTGCCAGCAGTTTTTACGCACTGAGTTCTGGAAACACCATATATTTT.

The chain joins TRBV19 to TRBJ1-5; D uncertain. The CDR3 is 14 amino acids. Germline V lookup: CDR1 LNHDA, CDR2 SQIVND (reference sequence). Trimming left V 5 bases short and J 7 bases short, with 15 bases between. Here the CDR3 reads CASSSLGRRQPQHF. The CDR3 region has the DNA TGTGCCAGTAGTTCCTTGGGTAGGAGGCAGCCCCAGCATTTT.

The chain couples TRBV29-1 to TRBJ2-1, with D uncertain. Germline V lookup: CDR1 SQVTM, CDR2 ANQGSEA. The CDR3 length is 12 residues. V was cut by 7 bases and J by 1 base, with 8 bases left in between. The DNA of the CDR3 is TGCAGCGGGGCTTCTTCCTACAATGAGCAGTTCTTC. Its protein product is CSGASSYNEQFF.

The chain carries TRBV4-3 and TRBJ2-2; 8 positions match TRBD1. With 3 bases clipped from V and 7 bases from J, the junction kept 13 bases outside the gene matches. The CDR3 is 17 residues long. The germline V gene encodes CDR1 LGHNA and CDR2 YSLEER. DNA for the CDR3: TGCGCCAGCAGCCAGGAAACCGACAGGGGTGGAGGCGGGGAGCTGTTTTTT. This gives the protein CASSQETDRGGGGELFF.

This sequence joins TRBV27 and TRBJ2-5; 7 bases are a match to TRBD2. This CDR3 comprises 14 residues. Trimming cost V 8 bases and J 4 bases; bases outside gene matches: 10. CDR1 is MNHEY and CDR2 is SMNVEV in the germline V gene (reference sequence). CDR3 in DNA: TGTGCCAGCGCCGTGGGGGGGTCCCCAGAGACCCAGTACTTC. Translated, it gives CASAVGGSPETQYF.

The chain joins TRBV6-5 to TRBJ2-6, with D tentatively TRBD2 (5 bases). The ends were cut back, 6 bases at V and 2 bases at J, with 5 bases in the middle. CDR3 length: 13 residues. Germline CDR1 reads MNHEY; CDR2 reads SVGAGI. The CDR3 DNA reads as TGTGCCAGCAGGGGAGCTGGGGCCAACGTCCTGACTTTC. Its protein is CASRGAGANVLTF.

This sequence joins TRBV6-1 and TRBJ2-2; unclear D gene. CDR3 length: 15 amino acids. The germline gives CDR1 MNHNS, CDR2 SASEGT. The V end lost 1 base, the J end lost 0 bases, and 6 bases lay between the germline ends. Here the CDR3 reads CASSEGAPNTGELFF. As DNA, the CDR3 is TGTGCCAGCAGTGAAGGCGCACCGAACACCGGGGAGCTGTTTTTT.

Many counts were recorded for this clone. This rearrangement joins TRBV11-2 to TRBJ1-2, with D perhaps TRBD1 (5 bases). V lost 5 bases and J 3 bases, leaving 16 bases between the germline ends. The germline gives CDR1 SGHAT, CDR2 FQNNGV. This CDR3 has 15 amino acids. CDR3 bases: TGTGCCAGCAGCCCTATCATTTCGGGGGACTATGGCTACACCTTC. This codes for CASSPIISGDYGYTF. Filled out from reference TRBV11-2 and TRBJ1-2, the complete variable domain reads EAGVAQSPRYKIIEKRQSVAFWCNPISGHATLYWYQQILGQGPKLLIQFQNNGVVDDSQLPKDRFSAERLKGVDSTLKIQPAKLEDSAVYLCASSPIISGDYGYTFGSGTRLTVV.

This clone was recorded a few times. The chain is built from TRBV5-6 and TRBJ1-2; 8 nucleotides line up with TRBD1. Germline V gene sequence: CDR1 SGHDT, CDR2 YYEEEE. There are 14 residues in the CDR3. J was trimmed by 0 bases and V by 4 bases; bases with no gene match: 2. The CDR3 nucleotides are TGTGCCAGCAGCGGACAGGGATCTAACTATGGCTACACCTTC. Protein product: CASSGQGSNYGYTF.